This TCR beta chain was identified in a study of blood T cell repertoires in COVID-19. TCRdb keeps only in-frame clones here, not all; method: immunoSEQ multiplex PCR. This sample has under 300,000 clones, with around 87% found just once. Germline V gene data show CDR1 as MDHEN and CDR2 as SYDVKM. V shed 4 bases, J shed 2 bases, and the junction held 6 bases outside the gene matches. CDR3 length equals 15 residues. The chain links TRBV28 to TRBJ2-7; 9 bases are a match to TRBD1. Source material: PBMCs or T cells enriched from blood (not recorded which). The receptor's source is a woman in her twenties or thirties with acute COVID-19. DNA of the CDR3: TGTGCCAGCAGTTCCGGGACAGGGTCCCCCTACGAGCAGTACTTC. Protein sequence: CASSSGTGSPYEQYF.